This TCR beta chain was recovered during a study of blood T cell repertoires in COVID-19 (dated by TCRdb to the early 2020s). Context from the whole study: The collaborator samples originated in the United States, Italy and Spain and spanned the acute and convalescent phases of COVID-19. Samples came from the ongoing ImmuneRACE study (first 160 participants) plus 1,254 subjects from 6 global collaborators. The material from the prospective study consisted of cDNA or gDNA derived from T cells, B-cell-depleted T cells, or PBMCs. The repertoires were released in a freely available public database intended as a resource for research on the immune response to SARS-CoV-2. Where available, HLA class I and class II types were obtained from metadata supplied by the sample provider rather than from assay-based typing. Nearly every sample came with metadata listing a de-identified subject ID, COVID-19 status, age in years and sex. The dataset comprised deeply sampled blood TCRbeta repertoires from subjects exposed to, actively infected with, or recovered from COVID-19.

Collaborating institutions collected whole blood in K2EDTA tubes following their own protocols. For TCRbeta analysis, collaborator samples were shipped as frozen whole blood, as isolated PBMCs, or as DNA extracted from either sample type. This clone was counted a few times. The antigen it recognizes is unknown. No base quality information exists; no much larger clone differs at one position. TCRbeta CDR3 regions were amplified from genomic DNA using the immunoSEQ Assay, a bias-controlled multiplex PCR. The source study handled its data this way. The number of nucleated cells in each sample was estimated from the amplification of reference gene primers within the assay. To quantify the absolute abundance of each unique TCRbeta CDR3 rearrangement, sequence reads were collapsed and filtered. For each sample, productive Simpson clonality was calculated as the square root of Simpson's diversity index over productive rearrangements. Imported from immuneACCESS, the table was reduced by TCRdb to in-frame sequences with V and J called. These copies leave out some clones; in studies compared against another copy, an unresolved V gene accounts for under half, and the cause of the remainder is not known. From that table come the V and J calls and clone size; the DNA was used to work out D and trimming. This sample holds about 120,000 clones; 85% to 90% were observed only once. The ten largest clones represent more than 25% of the sample.

The full study reports these points: How much clinical and demographic metadata was included differed by source and by participant, and the metadata was provided uncurated.

The receptor was isolated from a woman aged 70-85 years with acute or convalescent COVID-19. Material: peripheral blood.

The DNA is TGTGCCTGGGCCCTTAACAATCAGCCCCAGCATTTT. This sequence encodes CAWALNNQPQHF. The rearrangement combines TRBV30 with TRBJ1-5; the D gene assignment is ambiguous. The germline V gene (reference sequence) yields GTSNPN for CDR1 and SVGIG for CDR2. V is cut by 5 bases and J by 3 bases, and the space between the germline ends is 8 bases. There are 12 amino acids in the CDR3, from cysteine to phenylalanine inclusive. Left in the record is the CDR3 DNA by itself, 36 bases read in frame from the first base.